Shown below are 25 T cell receptor beta chains from a single sample sequenced in a study of blood T cell repertoires in COVID-19. Using immunoSEQ multiplex PCR, the repertoire was profiled, and TCRdb retains in-frame clones only, with some absent. Of about 70,000 clones in the sample, 88% were seen once. The sequencing input was peripheral blood. These receptors were collected from a human donor in a cohort sampled during active COVID-19.

The V gene is TRBV19, the J gene TRBJ2-2; D is undetermined. The CDR3 runs to 15 residues. The V and J ends lost 3 bases and 6 bases respectively, with 14 bases between them. Germline V gene data show CDR1 as LNHDA and CDR2 as SQIVND (reference sequence). The CDR3 sequence is CASSIGYGGSGELFF. CDR3 in DNA: TGTGCCAGTAGTATCGGATATGGCGGCTCCGGGGAGCTGTTTTTT.

The V and J genes are TRBV6-5 and TRBJ1-6; D is ambiguous. V lost 6 bases, J lost 3 bases, and 12 bases lay in between. The CDR3 covers 15 residues. Germline V CDR1 and CDR2: MNHEY, SVGAGI. The CDR3 nucleotides are TGTGCCAGCAGCCCGGAAGAGGACTATAATTCACCCCTCCACTTT. Its translation: CASSPEEDYNSPLHF.

The V and J genes are TRBV5-4 and TRBJ2-3, with 7 bases that match TRBD2. The CDR3 is 15 amino acids. CDR1 and CDR2 (germline): SGHNT, YYREEE (reference sequence). The trim removed 2 bases at V and 3 bases at J, leaving 6 bases unmatched. The CDR3 reads CASSLDAGRTDTQYF. The CDR3 DNA reads as TGTGCCAGCAGCTTAGACGCCGGGAGGACAGATACGCAGTATTTT.

Only one count was recorded for this clone. The rearrangement links TRBV6-2 or TRBV6-3 to TRBJ2-1; 7 bases match TRBD2. From germline, CDR1 is MNHEY and CDR2 SVGEGT. This CDR3 is built from 14 residues. V lost 2 bases, J lost 8 bases, and 6 bases stayed unmatched. The CDR3 region is CASSYVGGPYEQFF. Written as DNA, the CDR3 is TGTGCCAGCAGTTACGTGGGAGGGCCCTATGAGCAGTTCTTC.

The genes are TRBV6-2 or TRBV6-3 and TRBJ2-1; 14 nucleotides line up with TRBD2. The CDR3 consists of 18 residues. The junction had 11 bases not matched to a gene; V was cut back by 4 bases and J by 6 bases. Germline V CDR1 and CDR2: MNHEY, SVGEGT. The CDR3 spells CASSSGLAGVSPLNEQFF. In DNA, the CDR3 is TGTGCCAGCAGTTCGGGACTAGCGGGAGTTAGTCCTCTCAATGAGCAGTTCTTC.

The V call is TRBV9, the J call TRBJ2-3; the match to TRBD2 covers 9 bases. Germline CDR1 SGDLS, CDR2 YYNGEE. Germline trimming cut 7 bases from V and 0 bases from J; bases unmatched to any gene: 3. The CDR3 is 14 amino acids. The CDR3 nucleotides read TGTGCCAGCGCGCGGGAGGGCAGCACAGATACGCAGTATTTT. It encodes CASAREGSTDTQYF.

The V and J genes are TRBV7-9 and TRBJ2-7, with 11 bases fitting TRBD2. V gave up 7 bases and J gave up 1 base; unmatched junction bases: 9. CDR3 length: 16 amino acids. Germline V CDR1 and CDR2: SEHNR, FQNEAQ (reference sequence). CDR3 in DNA: TGTGCCAGCATCCGTGGTACTAGCGGGAGTTCCTACGAGCAGTACTTC. Amino acid sequence: CASIRGTSGSSYEQYF.

The CDR3 nucleotides are TGTGCCAGCAGCCTACTAGCGGGGGGAACAGATACGCAGTATTTT. Its protein is CASSLLAGGTDTQYF. The rearrangement uses TRBV5-4 and TRBJ2-3, with 12 bases fitting TRBD2. CDR1 is SGHNT and CDR2 is YYREEE in the germline V gene (reference sequence). V was clipped by 4 bases and J by 3 bases; unmatched bases: 3. This CDR3 spans 15 amino acids.

The chain couples TRBV28 to TRBJ2-3; 7 nucleotides agree with TRBD1. Germline CDR1 MDHEN, CDR2 SYDVKM. The CDR3 runs to 12 residues. V was clipped by 4 bases and J by 9 bases; unmatched bases: 4. The CDR3 is CASSSTGDTQYF. Written as DNA, the CDR3 is TGTGCCAGCAGTTCAACAGGGGACACGCAGTATTTT.

The chain carries TRBV5-1 and TRBJ2-1; D is unclear. CDR3 size: 13 residues. Germline V gives CDR1 SGHRS, CDR2 YFSETQ. Trimming removed 3 bases at V and 4 bases at J, with 8 bases between. Written as DNA, the CDR3 is TGCGCCAGCAGCTCATACTCTTACAATGAGCAGTTCTTC. Its protein is CASSSYSYNEQFF.

The chain uses TRBV29-1 and TRBJ2-5; 8 bases fit TRBD2. The CDR3 covers 13 residues. CDR1 is SQVTM, CDR2 ANQGSEA, per germline. V lost 7 bases to trimming and J lost 3 bases; unmatched junction nucleotides: 7. CDR3 loop: CSANSGNKETQYF. In nucleotides, the CDR3 is TGCAGCGCGAATAGCGGGAATAAAGAGACCCAGTACTTC.

This clone came up once. V is TRBV18 and J is TRBJ1-5; 7 bases line up with TRBD1. CDR1 is KGHSH, CDR2 LQKENI, per germline. Germline trimming cut 5 bases from V and 7 bases from J; bases unmatched to any gene: 14. The CDR3 has 16 residues. The CDR3 reads CASSSRDSRILQPQHF. CDR3 bases: TGTGCCAGCTCATCCCGGGACAGCCGAATCTTGCAGCCCCAGCATTTT. Supplemented by reference TRBV18 and TRBJ1-5, the full variable domain reads NAGVMQNPRHLVRRRGQEARLRCSPMKGHSHVYWYRQLPEEGLKFMVYLQKENIIDESGMPKERFSAEFPKEGPSILRIQQVVRGDSAAYFCASSSRDSRILQPQHFGDGTRLSIL.

CDR3 coding DNA: TGTGCCAGTAGTATAGAAGGTCCGGGACTAGCGGGGATTATTACGTACAATGAGCAGTTCTTC. It specifies CASSIEGPGLAGIITYNEQFF. The rearrangement joins TRBV19 to TRBJ2-1, with 13 nucleotides matching TRBD2. Germline trimming cut 0 bases from V and 4 bases from J; bases unmatched to any gene: 15. This CDR3 is built from 21 residues. The V gene's germline CDR1 is LNHDA and CDR2 SQIVND (reference sequence).

The CDR3 sequence is CASSFWTGDTEAFF. CDR3 in DNA: TGCGCCAGCAGCTTTTGGACAGGGGACACTGAAGCTTTCTTT. The chain is built from TRBV5-1 and TRBJ1-1; 9 bases line up with TRBD1. With V trimmed by 2 bases and J by 3 bases, 2 bases remained unmatched. The germline CDR1 and CDR2 sequences are SGHRS and YFSETQ. CDR3 length: 14 amino acids.

The chain combines TRBV5-6 with TRBJ1-1; possible D gene TRBD1, 5 bases. Trimming stripped 2 bases from V and 0 bases from J, with 8 bases between. CDR1 and CDR2 from the germline V gene are SGHDT and YYEEEE. CDR3 length: 14 residues. CDR3 DNA sequence: TGTGCCAGCAGCTTCCACAGGTTGAACACTGAAGCTTTCTTT. Its protein product is CASSFHRLNTEAFF.

The V gene is TRBV2, the J gene TRBJ2-4, with D possibly matching TRBD2 (5 bases). V gave up 2 bases and J gave up 1 base, with 9 bases separating them. Germline V CDR1 and CDR2: SNHLY, FYNNEI. The CDR3 consists of 15 residues. For the CDR3, the DNA is TGTGCCAGCAGTGAACTCCGAGGGGCCAAAAACATTCAGTACTTC. Encoded protein: CASSELRGAKNIQYF.

The J gene is TRBJ2-7, the V gene TRBV7-2; 12 nucleotides agree with TRBD2. This CDR3 comprises 16 residues. Germline CDR1 SGHTA, CDR2 FQGNSA. V shed 4 bases and J 1 base; nucleotides not matched to a gene: 5. The CDR3 region is CASSSRLAGVSYEQYF. The CDR3 DNA follows: TGTGCCAGCAGCTCTAGACTAGCGGGGGTATCCTACGAGCAGTACTTC.

V and J are TRBV25-1 and TRBJ2-7; the match to TRBD2 covers 8 bases. Unmatched junction bases numbered 7, after V lost 6 bases and J lost 0 bases. The CDR3 has 15 residues. CDR1 is MGHDK and CDR2 is SYGVNS in the germline V gene. CDR3 sequence reads: CASSPAGVSSYEQYV. In nucleotides, the CDR3 is TGTGCCAGCAGCCCAGCGGGAGTAAGCTCCTACGAGCAGTACGTC.

The chain is built from TRBV10-2 and TRBJ1-3, with 12 positions matching TRBD1. With V trimmed by 8 bases and J by 4 bases, 3 bases remained unmatched. Germline V gives CDR1 WSHSY, CDR2 SAAADI. This CDR3 region has 14 residues. The CDR3 DNA sequence: TGCGCCAGCGGAGGGACAGGGGGCGGAAACACCATATATTTT. Translation gives CASGGTGGGNTIYF.

This chain uses TRBV5-6 with TRBJ1-3; no clear D gene. Germline V gene data show CDR1 as SGHDT and CDR2 as YYEEEE. Deletions cut 1 base from V and 2 bases from J, with 16 bases between. The CDR3 loop spans 17 amino acids. CDR3 region: CASSLSERRRTGNTIYF. The CDR3 coding sequence is TGTGCCAGCAGCTTGAGCGAGAGACGGAGGACTGGAAACACCATATATTTT.

The V gene is TRBV5-5, the J gene TRBJ2-5; TRBD1 is a possible D gene (5 bases). The CDR3 sequence is 13 residues long. V was trimmed by 4 bases and J by 4 bases, leaving 11 bases between them. Per the germline V gene, CDR1 is SGHKS and CDR2 is YYEKEE (reference sequence). CDR3 in DNA: TGTGCCAGCAGCCCCAGGGTAATAGAGACCCAGTACTTC. This codes for CASSPRVIETQYF.

V and J are TRBV27 and TRBJ2-7; 12 bases fit TRBD1. This CDR3 comprises 18 residues. J lost 0 bases, V lost 6 bases, and 12 bases had no gene match. CDR1 and CDR2 from the germline V gene are MNHEY and SMNVEV (reference sequence). In DNA, the CDR3 is TGTGCCAGCAGGCGAGGGACAGGGGGCAGGGTAAGCTCCTACGAGCAGTACTTC. It specifies CASRRGTGGRVSSYEQYF.

The chain has TRBV5-4 and TRBJ2-1, with 9 bases that match TRBD2. Germline lookup yields CDR1 SGHNT and CDR2 YYREEE (reference sequence). This CDR3 is built from 13 residues. Losses at the gene ends were 5 bases for V and 9 bases for J; bases not matched to a gene: 6. The CDR3 nucleotides read TGTGCCAGCAGTCTGACTAGCGGACGTGAGCAGTTCTTC. Translation gives CASSLTSGREQFF.

The J gene is TRBJ1-1, the V gene TRBV28; 10 bases line up with TRBD1. The CDR3 covers 15 residues. The junction had 7 bases not matched to a gene; V was cut back by 6 bases and J by 3 bases. Germline-derived CDR1 and CDR2 are MDHEN and SYDVKM. CDR3 protein: CASSPDRGPDTEAFF. The DNA of the CDR3 is TGTGCCAGCAGCCCAGACAGGGGGCCGGACACTGAAGCTTTCTTT.

This clone appeared a few times. The chain uses TRBV10-1 and TRBJ2-3; possibly TRBD2 for D (5 bases). The CDR3 covers 13 residues. The V gene's germline CDR1 is WNHNN and CDR2 SYGVQD (reference sequence). Trimming shortened V by 10 bases and J by 7 bases, and 18 bases separated the two germline ends. CDR3 sequence: CATSDSPIYTQYF. The DNA for the CDR3 is TGCGCCACCTCGGACTCACCCATCTATACGCAGTATTTT.